This TCR beta chain was sequenced in a study of siplizumab effects on memory and regulatory T cells. Assay: immunoSEQ multiplex PCR; the TCRdb copy retains only in-frame clones and omits some. Of approximately 94,000 clones listed, 91% are singletons. CDR3 length: 13 residues. CDR1 is SGHDT and CDR2 is YYEEEE in the germline V gene. V was shortened by 2 bases and J by 5 bases, with 11 bases between the two germline ends. This clone was detected once. V gene TRBV5-6 combines with J gene TRBJ2-7; perhaps TRBD1 as D (6 bases). The specimen sequenced was CD4+ T cells sorted from blood. The clonotype comes from a human donor in good health. The CDR3 sequence is CASSFPGVNEQYF. In nucleotides, the CDR3 is TGTGCCAGCAGCTTCCCAGGGGTCAACGAGCAGTACTTC.